The clone carrying this T cell receptor beta chain occurred once. The assay was run at deep level. Profiling relied on immunoSEQ multiplex PCR, and the TCRdb table lists in-frame clones only, not all of them. The sample carries 1.4 million or so clones, just under 99% recorded once. The data belong to a study of shared clonotypes between healthy human individuals. All of the donors resided in Nashville, Tennessee, and each was a Caucasian adult. A CD45RA+ naive subset and a CD45RA-negative memory subset were split from CD4+ cells. The sample consisted of naive CD4+ T cells sorted from blood. Subset meaning: CD45RA+ positively selected. This clonotype was obtained from a man aged 30 to 39 in good health.

The DNA of the CDR3 is TGCGCCAGCTCCACGACAGGGCCGAACACCGGGGAGCTGTTTTTT. Encoded protein: CASSTTGPNTGELFF. V usage is TRBV5-1 and J usage is TRBJ2-2; TRBD1 matches 7 bases. The germline CDR1 and CDR2 sequences are SGHRS and YFSETQ. The V segment lost 7 bases and the J segment 0 bases; nucleotides outside the gene matches: 6. The CDR3 has 15 residues.